The rows below give T cell receptor beta chains drawn from one sample of a study of cytomegalovirus exposure and HLA in healthy donors. Only in-frame clones appear in the TCRdb table, and some are missing; sequencing was by immunoSEQ multiplex PCR. The profile shows 170,000 or so clones, 80% to 85% of them singletons. Sequencing used PBMCs. These receptors came from a woman younger than 30 in good health and CMV-seropositive. Each CDR3 is given with its conserved first and last residue. The D gene is left open where the match is weak. The listing skips clone size in some rows; elsewhere it reads once, few, many or a size class.

J | V | length | size | D | DNA | CDR3
TRBJ2-2 | TRBV2 | 16 | - | TRBD1 | TGTGCCAGCAGTATTTCCGGGACAGGGAATACCGGGGAGCTGTTTTTT | CASSISGTGNTGELFF
TRBJ2-5 | TRBV19 | 13 | - | - | TGTGCCAGTAGTATCCTACTCCAAGAGACCCAGTACTTC | CASSILLQETQYF
TRBJ2-7 | TRBV6-6 | 14 | - | TRBD2 | TGTGCCAGCAGTTCTAGCGGGGGTGCCTGGGAGCAGTACTTC | CASSSSGGAWEQYF
TRBJ2-1 | TRBV2 | 16 | - | TRBD2 | TGTGCCAGCAGCAAACTAGCGGGGAGCTCCTACAATGAGCAGTTCTTC | CASSKLAGSSYNEQFF
TRBJ1-2 | TRBV27 | 15 | - | TRBD1 | TGTGCCAGCAGTCTTAGGGGGCAGAGTTACTATGGCTACACCTTC | CASSLRGQSYYGYTF
TRBJ2-7 | TRBV10-2 | 14 | - | - | TGCGCCAGCAGTGGGGACACAGCCGGCTACGAGCAGTACTTC | CASSGDTAGYEQYF
TRBJ2-1 | TRBV6-1 | 14 | - | - | TGTGCCAGCAGCTATATTCCCCAGGACAATGAGCAGTTCTTC | CASSYIPQDNEQFF
TRBJ1-1 | TRBV5-4 | 13 | - | - | TGTGCCAGCAGCTTGGGAGGGAACACTGAAGCTTTCTTT | CASSLGGNTEAFF
TRBJ1-5 | TRBV2 | 14 | - | TRBD1 | TGTGCCAGCGCCGGGACAGGGTATAATCAGCCCCAGCATTTT | CASAGTGYNQPQHF
TRBJ1-2 | TRBV19 | 16 | - | TRBD1 | TGTGCCAGTAGTATAGCCCTTGGGACAGGGGTTGCTGGCTACACCTTC | CASSIALGTGVAGYTF
TRBJ2-1 | TRBV10-3 | 20 | - | - | TGTGCCATCAGTGAGGGTACGTGGGGAGGAAGGAGGGCGCTCTACAATGAGCAGTTCTTC | CAISEGTWGGRRALYNEQFF
TRBJ2-2 | TRBV18 | 15 | - | - | TGTGCCAGCTCACCACGAACGGAGACCACCGGGGAGCTGTTTTTT | CASSPRTETTGELFF
TRBJ2-1 | TRBV11-2 | 16 | - | TRBD1 | TGTGCCAGCAGTACACCGGGACAGGGGGCGCCTAATGAGCAGTTCTTC | CASSTPGQGAPNEQFF
TRBJ1-2 | TRBV7-2 | 16 | - | TRBD1 | TGTGCCAGCAGCTTAAGACGGACAGGGGGAAACTCTGGCTACACCTTC | CASSLRRTGGNSGYTF
TRBJ2-7 | TRBV2 | 11 | - | - | TGTGCCAGCAGTGTCGGGGGCGAGCAGTACTTC | CASSVGGEQYF
TRBJ2-4 | TRBV5-6 | 15 | few | - | TGTGCCAGCGCACCAAGGGGAGGGGGTGAGAACATTCAGTACTTC | CASAPRGGGENIQYF
TRBJ1-3 | TRBV7-2 | 18 | - | TRBD1 | TGTGCCAGCAGCTTAGTTACTGGGGACAGGAGCTCTGGAAACACCATATATTTT | CASSLVTGDRSSGNTIYF
TRBJ2-2 | TRBV11-3 | 14 | - | TRBD1 | TGTGCCAGCAGCCTACACACAGGGGGCAGTGAGCTGTTTTTT | CASSLHTGGSELFF
TRBJ2-5 | TRBV6-1 | 13 | - | - | TGTGCCAGCAGTGAAGAGTGGAGAGAGACCCAGTACTTC | CASSEEWRETQYF
TRBJ2-4 | TRBV6-5 | 13 | - | - | TGTGCCAGCTTCAGTGGAGCCAAAAACATTCAGTACTTC | CASFSGAKNIQYF
TRBJ1-1 | TRBV27 | 16 | - | TRBD1 | TGTGCCAGCAGTCCGCTTGACAGGGGCGTTGGTACTGAAGCTTTCTTT | CASSPLDRGVGTEAFF
TRBJ1-6 | TRBV19 | 15 | - | TRBD1 | TGTGCCAGTAGTATAAGGGACAGGGGTGATTCACCCCTCCACTTT | CASSIRDRGDSPLHF
TRBJ1-2 | TRBV5-4 | 15 | - | - | TGTGCCAGCAGCTTGGGGGCAGGGTATAACTATGGCTACACCTTC | CASSLGAGYNYGYTF
TRBJ1-3 | TRBV4-3 | 15 | - | - | TGCGCCAGCAGCACAAGGTGGGGGCTTGGAAACACCATATATTTT | CASSTRWGLGNTIYF
TRBJ1-2 | TRBV15 | 14 | once | TRBD1 | TGTGCCACCAGCAGAGATCAGGGGGCGGATGGCTACACCTTC | CATSRDQGADGYTF
TRBJ2-7 | TRBV10-3 | 14 | - | TRBD2 | TGTGCCATCGGCAGCGGGGGGGTTTCCCACGAGCAGTACTTC | CAIGSGGVSHEQYF
TRBJ2-1 | TRBV7-2 | 15 | - | TRBD2 | TGTGCCAGCAGCTCCTCGGCGGGGGGATACAATGAGCAGTTCTTC | CASSSSAGGYNEQFF
TRBJ2-2 | TRBV28 | 14 | - | - | TGTGCCAGCAGAAGAACTAAGAGCACCGGGGAGCTGTTTTTT | CASRRTKSTGELFF
TRBJ2-7 | TRBV5-4 | 15 | once | TRBD1 | TGTGCCAGCAGCTTGGCCCCACAGGGGGGATACGAGCAGTACTTC | CASSLAPQGGYEQYF
TRBJ1-2 | TRBV5-4 | 13 | - | - | TGTGCCACCACCCCGGTTGGCAGGTATGGCTACACCTTC | CATTPVGRYGYTF
TRBJ2-2 | TRBV21-1 | 17 | - | - | TGTGCCAGCAATCTTATGGGGGACAGGGGGATAACCGGGGAGCTGTTTTTT | CASNLMGDRGITGELFF
TRBJ2-1 | TRBV10-3 | 15 | - | TRBD2 | TGTGCCATCAGGGCTAGCGGGGGGGCCCCCGATGAGCAGTTCTTC | CAIRASGGAPDEQFF
TRBJ1-1 | TRBV6-1 | 13 | - | - | TGTGCCAGCAGTGAAATGGGAGCCCTTGAAGCTTTCTTT | CASSEMGALEAFF
TRBJ1-1 | TRBV4-3 | 18 | - | TRBD1 | TGCGCCAGCAGCCAAGGCAGGACAGGGGGCTTCAGAAACACTGAAGCTTTCTTT | CASSQGRTGGFRNTEAFF
TRBJ2-3 | TRBV25-1 | 15 | - | - | TGTGCCAGCAGTGAATCGACAATCGGCACAGATACGCAGTATTTT | CASSESTIGTDTQYF
TRBJ1-5 | TRBV6-6 | 13 | - | - | TGTGCCAGCAGTTACTCGTCGGGACAGCCCCAGCATTTT | CASSYSSGQPQHF
TRBJ2-3 | TRBV7-6 | 15 | - | - | TGTGCCAGCAGCTCAGGGGCGCGGAGCGCAGATACGCAGTATTTT | CASSSGARSADTQYF
TRBJ2-2 | TRBV6-4 | 13 | - | TRBD2 | TGTGCCAGCAGTGACGGGGGGGCCGGGGAGCTGTTTTTT | CASSDGGAGELFF
TRBJ1-5 | TRBV19 | 15 | - | - | TGTGCCAGTAGTATCCCCGGGACTCGCAATCAGCCCCAGCATTTT | CASSIPGTRNQPQHF
TRBJ1-2 | TRBV6-5 | 12 | few | - | TGTGCCGCGGGACCGATCAACTATGGCTACACCTTC | CAAGPINYGYTF
TRBJ1-3 | TRBV5-1 | 17 | once | - | TGCGCCAGCAGCCTCTCAGGGGCAGGCCTCTCTGGAAACACCATATATTTT | CASSLSGAGLSGNTIYF
TRBJ2-1 | TRBV6-1 | 15 | - | - | TGTGCCAGCCGTTTAACAGGGGAGGCCTACAATGAGCAGTTCTTC | CASRLTGEAYNEQFF
TRBJ2-7 | TRBV19 | 15 | - | TRBD1 | TGTGCCAGTAGTACGGCGACAGGGGGCAAGGGTGAGCAGTACTTC | CASSTATGGKGEQYF
TRBJ1-2 | TRBV7-2 | 13 | - | - | TGTGCCAGCAGCTTAGTTCAGAACTATGGCTACACCTTC | CASSLVQNYGYTF
TRBJ1-3 | TRBV6-5 | 16 | - | - | TGTGCCAGCAGTTACTCGATCCCGGTGAGGGGAAACACCATATATTTT | CASSYSIPVRGNTIYF
TRBJ1-6 | TRBV21-1 | 17 | - | - | TGTGCCAGCAGCAAATTCTGGACACTCTCCTATAATTCACCCCTCCACTTT | CASSKFWTLSYNSPLHF
TRBJ2-7 | TRBV27 | 12 | - | TRBD2 | TGTGCCAGCAGCCGACGGGGGGACGAGCAGTACTTC | CASSRRGDEQYF
TRBJ2-5 | TRBV2 | 11 | - | - | TGTGCCAGCAGTGGGGCAGAGACCCAGTACTTC | CASSGAETQYF